Listed below are T cell receptor beta chains from one sample, sequenced in a study of blood T cell repertoires in COVID-19. Only in-frame clones appear in the TCRdb table, and some are missing; sequencing was by immunoSEQ multiplex PCR. The sample records over 65,000 clones, about 85% being singletons. Sequencing was done on a sample of peripheral blood. The receptors derive from a man of 80 years or more with active or convalescent COVID-19. Both conserved end residues are trimmed from each CDR3. D genes are given only for firm matches. Rows give clone size only sometimes, using once, few, many, or a class for an expanded clone.

j_call | v_call | d_call | clone_size | cdr3_aa
TRBJ1-2 | TRBV29-1 | TRBD1 | once | SVQGQGKGYT
TRBJ1-2 | TRBV28 | NA | NA | ASSPRRGDGYT
TRBJ1-2 | TRBV29-1 | NA | NA | SGGAVSDYGYT
TRBJ1-4 | TRBV4-2 | NA | NA | ASSQDAGAGGNEKLF
TRBJ2-1 | TRBV7-7 | TRBD2 | NA | ASSSLAGGDNEQF
TRBJ2-1 | TRBV5-5 | TRBD2 | NA | ASSPRGWTSDEQF
TRBJ1-2 | TRBV7-3 | NA | NA | ASSLTSGEGDYGYT
TRBJ1-4 | TRBV4-2 | NA | NA | ASSQGQYRVNEKLF
TRBJ2-2 | TRBV2 | NA | NA | ASSEFRVDTGELF
TRBJ1-4 | TRBV5-1 | TRBD1 | NA | ASSYITGGYEKLF
TRBJ2-4 | TRBV6-5 | NA | few | ASSYSLLAKNIQY
TRBJ1-5 | TRBV6-5 | NA | NA | ASREFSNQPQH
TRBJ1-1 | TRBV6-5 | NA | NA | ASSYRGLDTEAF
TRBJ2-1 | TRBV7-2 | TRBD1 | NA | ASSLHRGRDNEQF
TRBJ2-5 | TRBV5-1 | TRBD2 | NA | ASSPGGGRETQY
TRBJ1-1 | TRBV18 | NA | NA | ASTTVGGAF
TRBJ1-1 | TRBV6-2/TRBV6-3 | NA | NA | ASSGAGIRAEAF
TRBJ2-1 | TRBV11-2 | TRBD1 | NA | ASTAFGTEDNEQF
TRBJ2-5 | TRBV28 | TRBD2 | NA | ASSSRLAGGPKETQY
TRBJ2-2 | TRBV7-3 | TRBD2 | NA | ASSLDGRAIGELF
TRBJ1-4 | TRBV2 | NA | NA | ASRVRQTTNEKLF
TRBJ1-2 | TRBV3-1/TRBV3-2 | NA | NA | ASSQGTDYGYT
TRBJ1-4 | TRBV29-1 | NA | NA | SSRQGEKLF
TRBJ1-5 | TRBV18 | NA | NA | ASSPSGLGQPQH
TRBJ1-1 | TRBV18 | TRBD1 | few | ASSGTGTVDAF
TRBJ2-5 | TRBV6-5 | NA | NA | ASRDNQETQY
TRBJ2-1 | TRBV5-1 | TRBD1 | few | ASSPTGVEGEQF
TRBJ1-5 | TRBV10-3 | NA | NA | AISDGGVGGTSNQPQH
TRBJ2-3 | TRBV6-1 | NA | once | ASSEAFTRSTDTQY
TRBJ1-6 | TRBV5-5 | TRBD1 | NA | ASSLQGDPYNSPLH
TRBJ2-1 | TRBV5-1 | NA | NA | ASSFADAGNEQF
TRBJ2-2 | TRBV11-2 | TRBD1 | NA | ASSLLVDRGPGELF